The 5 T cell receptor beta chains in this list originate from one sample, sequenced in a study of early T cells in non-severe SARS-CoV-2 infection. TCRdb independently ran MiXCR on the 5' RACE reads; one entry per CDR3 protein. The data contain 70,000 to 85,000 distinct CDR3 sequences, 9% to 15% of them seen just once; the ten biggest clones take up around 3.8%. Sequenced material: whole blood. These receptors came from an adult who was a healthcare worker with PCR-confirmed SARS-CoV-2 infection or an uninfected control (not recorded which).

This clonotype was observed a handful of times. This CDR3 is CASSLGQGFYNSPLHF. CDR3 in DNA: TGTGCCAGCAGCCTAGGACAGGGGTTTTATAATTCACCCCTCCACTTT. V is TRBV7-9 and J is TRBJ1-6, with 9 positions matching TRBD1. Germline CDR1 and CDR2: SEHNR and FQNEAQ (reference sequence). J gave up 4 bases and V 5 bases, and 6 bases lay outside the gene matches. The length of the CDR3 is 16 residues. The full variable domain, completed using reference TRBV7-9 and TRBJ1-6, is DTGVSQNPRHKITKRGQNVTFRCDPISEHNRLYWYRQTLGQGPEFLTYFQNEAQLEKSRLLSDRFSAERPKGSFSTLEIQRTEQGDSAMYLCASSLGQGFYNSPLHFGNGTRLTVT.

In this sample, this clonotype turned up once. The V gene is TRBV9, the J gene TRBJ1-4; D is perhaps TRBD1 (6 bases). Germline assignment: CDR1 SGDLS and CDR2 YYNGEE. The CDR3 is made up of 16 amino acids. V shed 3 bases and J shed 7 bases, with 19 bases lying between them. CDR3 nucleotide sequence: TGTGCCAGCAGCGCCGAGGACAGACAATTGGGTGAAAAACTGTTTTTT. This gives the protein CASSAEDRQLGEKLFF.

The rearrangement links TRBV12-3 or TRBV12-4 to TRBJ1-1; TRBD1 matches at 9 bases. The CDR3 loop spans 13 amino acids. The V gene end was trimmed by 7 bases and the J gene end by 4 bases; junction bases not matched to a gene: 4. CDR3 sequence: CASITTGGTEAFF. The CDR3 DNA reads TGTGCCAGCATCACGACAGGGGGCACTGAAGCTTTCTTT.

There are a few counts of this clonotype. This sequence joins TRBV20-1 and TRBJ2-3; 11 bases map to TRBD2. The germline V gene encodes CDR1 DFQATT and CDR2 SNEGSKA (reference sequence). The CDR3 runs to 13 residues. Trimming took 5 bases from V and 5 from J; bases not matched to a gene: 3. CDR3 nucleotide sequence: TGCAGTGCTGGAGGGACTAGCGGAGATACGCAGTATTTT. Amino acids: CSAGGTSGDTQYF.

This clonotype has at least ten counts. This chain connects TRBV7-6 to TRBJ2-3; D uncertain. V was shortened by 5 bases and J by 2 bases, with 8 bases between the two germline ends. CDR1 and CDR2 (germline): SGHVS, FNYEAQ. The CDR3 covers 13 residues. The CDR3 sequence: CASSRKDTDTQYF. CDR3 DNA sequence: TGTGCCAGCAGCCGGAAGGACACAGATACGCAGTATTTT.